These T cell receptor beta chains were read from a single sample in a study of cytomegalovirus exposure and HLA in healthy donors. Repertoires were generated with immunoSEQ multiplex PCR, while TCRdb's copy carries only in-frame clones and drops some. Here the sample spans some 170,000 clones, 8.5% to 10% being singletons. The sample taken for sequencing was PBMCs. The source of these receptors is a woman in her twenties or thirties in good health and CMV-seropositive. Both conserved end residues are part of each CDR3. D genes are given only for firm matches. Clone size, where shown, is once, few, many, or a class for clones that have expanded.

d_call | j_call | v_call | clone_size | cdr3_nt | cdr3_aa
. | TRBJ1-1 | TRBV10-1 | . | TGCGCCAGCAGCCCCGGGGGGGCATACACTGAAGCTTTCTTT | CASSPGGAYTEAFF
. | TRBJ2-1 | TRBV12-5 | few | TGTGCTAGTGGTTTGGTACGAGGGGAGCAGTTCTTC | CASGLVRGEQFF
. | TRBJ1-4 | TRBV11-2 | . | TGTGCCAGCAGCTCCCCCGAGGGAACTAATGAAAAACTGTTTTTT | CASSSPEGTNEKLFF
. | TRBJ2-1 | TRBV19 | . | TGTGCCAGTAGCTCCTTATGGCGAGGCGCGGGGAATGAGCAGTTCTTC | CASSSLWRGAGNEQFF
. | TRBJ1-2 | TRBV5-5 | few | TGTGCCAGCATAGACGGGTATGGCTACACCTTC | CASIDGYGYTF
. | TRBJ2-6 | TRBV19 | few | TGTGCCAGTAGTGCGGGGTGGAAGACTGCTGGGGCCAACGTCCTGACTTTC | CASSAGWKTAGANVLTF
TRBD1 | TRBJ1-2 | TRBV7-2 | . | TGTGCCAGCAGCCCAGGGGGCTTCGGGGGCTATGGCTACACCTTC | CASSPGGFGGYGYTF
. | TRBJ1-2 | TRBV9 | few | TGTGCCAGCAGCGTAGCCGAGGGAGCGGGCTACACCTTC | CASSVAEGAGYTF
. | TRBJ2-7 | TRBV4-1 | few | TGCGCCAGCAGCCCACTCCCCAGCGGAGATTCCTACGAGCAGTACTTC | CASSPLPSGDSYEQYF
TRBD1 | TRBJ1-3 | TRBV5-1 | . | TGCGCCAGCCACCGGGGGGGACAGAGCTCTGGAAACACCATATATTTT | CASHRGGQSSGNTIYF
. | TRBJ1-3 | TRBV10-3 | . | TGTGCCATCAAGGGCGGGACGGGGGACTTCTCTGGAAACACCATATATTTT | CAIKGGTGDFSGNTIYF
. | TRBJ2-1 | TRBV6-1 | . | TGTGCCAGCAGCCGTATATCAGGGACTTACAATGAGCAGTTCTTC | CASSRISGTYNEQFF
TRBD1 | TRBJ2-5 | TRBV7-2 | . | TGTGCCAGCAGCAAGGACAGGCGGGAGACCCAGTACTTC | CASSKDRRETQYF
TRBD1 | TRBJ1-3 | TRBV30 | few | TGTGCCTGGAGTGGGACAGGGGGCTTAGGGTCTGGAAACACCATATATTTT | CAWSGTGGLGSGNTIYF
. | TRBJ1-1 | TRBV5-1 | few | TGCGCCAGCAGCCCCGACACCATGAACACTGAAGCTTTCTTT | CASSPDTMNTEAFF
. | TRBJ2-5 | TRBV19 | few | TGTGCCAGTAGTGACTCTCAAGAGACCCAGTACTTC | CASSDSQETQYF
. | TRBJ2-2 | TRBV15 | few | TGTGCCACCAGCCAGACGCTAGAGAGCGGGGAGCTGTTTTTT | CATSQTLESGELFF
. | TRBJ2-7 | TRBV7-9 | few | TGTGCCAGCAGCCGCGGGACTTCCACGGACGAGCAGTACTTC | CASSRGTSTDEQYF
. | TRBJ2-3 | TRBV2 | few | TGTGCCAGCAGTCTTAGGGGTGGGACAGATACGCAGTATTTT | CASSLRGGTDTQYF
. | TRBJ1-4 | TRBV7-9 | few | TGTGCCAGCAGCGCTGCGGGCGAAAAACTGTTTTTT | CASSAAGEKLFF
. | TRBJ1-1 | TRBV5-1 | . | TGCGCCAGCAGCTTATTGCCGGGGAGCCCCATGAACACTGAAGCTTTCTTT | CASSLLPGSPMNTEAFF
TRBD1 | TRBJ2-7 | TRBV4-2 | . | TGTGCCAGCAGCCAAGGACAGGGGGACACCTACGAGCAGTACTTC | CASSQGQGDTYEQYF
. | TRBJ2-1 | TRBV19 | few | TGTGCCAGTAGTTCCAGAGCGGCCACCTCCTACAATGAGCAGTTCTTC | CASSSRAATSYNEQFF
TRBD2 | TRBJ2-1 | TRBV19 | once | TGTGCCAGTAGTTTACTAGCGGGAACATACAATGAGCAGTTCTTC | CASSLLAGTYNEQFF
TRBD1 | TRBJ2-5 | TRBV4-1 | . | TGCGCCAGCAGCCAAGGGACAGGGGGAACGGAGACCCAGTACTTC | CASSQGTGGTETQYF
. | TRBJ1-1 | TRBV19 | . | TGTGCCAGTAGTTTCCAGGGAGCGCGGGGAGCTTTCTTT | CASSFQGARGAFF